This TCR beta chain is from a study of blood T cell repertoires in COVID-19. Germline V lookup: CDR1 SGHDN, CDR2 FVKESK. CDR3 size: 14 residues. With 5 bases removed from V and 6 bases from J, the gap between germline ends came to 16 bases. Clones were sequenced by immunoSEQ multiplex PCR, and TCRdb holds only the in-frame ones, with some missing. The table lists more than 75,000 clones, about 79% of them singletons, with roughly 25% in the top ten. This TCR was recovered from a man aged 60 to 69 with acute or convalescent COVID-19. The rearrangement joins TRBV14 to TRBJ1-2, with a tentative D call TRBD1 (6 bases). Sequencing used peripheral blood. The CDR3 DNA reads TGTGCCAGCAGCAAAACAGGGTCCTTGGATGGCTACACCTTC. Translation: CASSKTGSLDGYTF.